Below, one TCR beta chain is given with its context. These data belong to a study of blood T cell repertoires in COVID-19. Study-wide background: Sites in the United States, Italy and Spain provided acute and convalescent COVID-19 samples. T cells, B-cell-depleted T cells, or PBMCs provided the cDNA or gDNA that served as material.

This CDR3 contains 17 residues. CDR1 is SGHTA, CDR2 FQGNSA, per germline. Between the trimmed V and J ends, which lost 5 bases and 0 bases, there was a span of 20 bases. In the study's own analysis: Amplified reference gene primers provided the basis for estimating nucleated cell counts. Libraries were prepared by immunoSEQ multiplex PCR; TCRdb keeps only in-frame clonotypes and omits some of them. V, J and clone size are taken as reported in that table, and D and trimming were inferred from the DNA itself. The data contain under 150,000 clones, 84% of them singletons. Sequencing was performed on peripheral blood. The origin of this receptor is a human donor in a cohort sampled during active COVID-19. V is TRBV7-2 and J is TRBJ2-7, with D possibly matching TRBD2 (6 bases). The CDR3 reads CASSGSGGTLSSYEQYF. As DNA, the CDR3 is TGTGCCAGCAGCGGTAGTGGGGGGACCCTAAGCTCCTACGAGCAGTACTTC.